Listed below are T cell receptor beta chains from one sample, sequenced in a study of blood T cell repertoires in COVID-19. Profiling relied on immunoSEQ multiplex PCR, and the TCRdb table lists in-frame clones only, not all of them. Here the sample spans about 400,000 clones, 88% being singletons. Sample: PBMCs or T cells enriched from blood (not recorded which). These TCRs come from a woman aged 40 to 55 with acute COVID-19. Both conserved end residues are part of each CDR3. D genes are given only for firm matches. Rows may omit the clone size; those that give it use once, few, many or a size class.

>TRBJ2-5|TRBD2|TRBV11-2|.
CASSPLLAEETQYF
TGTGCCAGCAGCCCTCTCCTAGCGGAAGAGACCCAGTACTTC
>TRBJ1-1|TRBD1|TRBV19|.
CASMAPGQGRNTEAFF
TGTGCCAGTATGGCCCCGGGACAGGGTAGGAACACTGAAGCTTTCTTT
>TRBJ2-1|.|TRBV4-2|.
CASSQDWTNRNEQFF
TGTGCCAGCAGCCAAGATTGGACTAATCGCAATGAGCAGTTCTTC
>TRBJ1-6|.|TRBV6-5|few
CASSYADSYNSPLHF
TGTGCCAGCAGTTACGCGGACTCCTATAATTCACCCCTCCACTTT
>TRBJ1-1|.|TRBV11-2|once
CASSLAGQLNTEAFF
TGTGCCAGCAGCTTAGCAGGGCAGTTGAACACTGAAGCTTTCTTT
>TRBJ2-6|TRBD1|TRBV30|.
CAWSARQGPSGANVLTF
TGTGCCTGGAGTGCCAGACAGGGGCCCTCTGGGGCCAACGTCCTGACTTTC
>TRBJ1-1|.|TRBV18|.
CASSPSRGGVGTEAFF
TGTGCCAGCTCACCATCCCGGGGGGGGGTTGGCACTGAAGCTTTCTTT
>TRBJ2-7|TRBD2|TRBV9|.
CASSVGGGGGEQYF
TGTGCCAGCAGCGTAGGGGGCGGGGGAGGCGAGCAGTACTTC
>TRBJ1-3|.|TRBV5-4|.
CASSLSQVSGNTIYF
TGTGCCAGCAGCTTGTCTCAAGTAAGCGGAAACACCATATATTTT
>TRBJ2-2|.|TRBV3-1/TRBV3-2|.
CASSNVGAVTGELFF
TGTGCCAGCAGTAATGTGGGGGCTGTAACCGGGGAGCTGTTTTTT
>TRBJ2-3|.|TRBV7-2|.
CASSPGLLRSTDTQYF
TGTGCCAGCAGCCCAGGACTCCTAAGAAGCACAGATACGCAGTATTTT